The next 24 T cell receptor beta chains were all read from a single sample in a study of blood T cell repertoires in COVID-19. The table came from immunoSEQ multiplex PCR; TCRdb's copy has only in-frame clones and leaves some out. The repertoire consists of roughly 410,000 clones, with over 75% occurring once and the leading ten covering about 2.1%. The sequencing sample was made of peripheral blood. The source of these receptors is a woman aged 55-70 years with COVID-19, enrolled during active disease.

The chain is built from TRBV7-9 and TRBJ2-7; D ambiguous. Germline loops: CDR1 SEHNR, CDR2 FQNEAQ (reference sequence). Trimming shortened V by 6 bases and J by 1 base, and 10 bases separated the two germline ends. This CDR3 is 13 amino acids long. The CDR3 region is CASRPIYSYEQYF. CDR3 coding DNA: TGTGCCAGCAGACCAATCTATTCCTACGAGCAGTACTTC.

The V call is TRBV3-1 (or the pseudogene TRBV3-2), the J call TRBJ1-2, with D uncertain. The CDR3 spans 11 residues. Germline loops: CDR1 LGHDT, CDR2 YNNKEL (reference sequence). Trimming cost V 0 bases and J 10 bases, with 6 bases left between them. The CDR3 reads CASSQDLAYTF. CDR3 in DNA: TGTGCCAGCAGCCAAGATTTGGCCTACACCTTC.

The chain couples TRBV7-9 to TRBJ2-7; 8 bases fit TRBD1. The germline V gene encodes CDR1 SEHNR and CDR2 FQNEAQ (reference sequence). The CDR3 consists of 15 residues. With V trimmed by 4 bases and J by 6 bases, 11 bases remained unmatched. The CDR3, as DNA: TGTGCCAGCAGCTCCGAAGGGGACAGGCGGGGCGAGCAGTACTTC. Its protein product is CASSSEGDRRGEQYF.

The chain is built from TRBV9 and TRBJ2-3; D might be TRBD2 (5 bases). Germline assignment: CDR1 SGDLS and CDR2 YYNGEE. The CDR3 is 16 residues long. The V and J ends lost 4 bases and 1 base respectively, with 16 bases between them. The CDR3 is CASSFRYSAGTDTQYF. The DNA of the CDR3 is TGTGCCAGCAGCTTTCGTTATAGCGCGGGCACAGATACGCAGTATTTT.

J is TRBJ1-3 and V is TRBV5-8; perhaps TRBD1 as D (5 bases). Per the germline V gene, CDR1 is SGHTS and CDR2 is YDEGEE. The CDR3 is made up of 17 amino acids. V was trimmed by 3 bases and J by 0 bases, leaving 16 bases between them. CDR3 residues: CASSSGEGLSSGNTIYF. The CDR3 nucleotides read TGTGCCAGCAGCTCTGGTGAGGGACTGAGCTCTGGAAACACCATATATTTT.

This clone was recorded only once. This chain links TRBV9 with TRBJ2-7; 10 positions agree with TRBD1. The germline gives CDR1 SGDLS, CDR2 YYNGEE. Trimming removed 3 bases from V and 2 bases from J; junction bases left unmatched: 8. This CDR3 has 16 residues. The DNA for the CDR3 is TGTGCCAGCAGCGAATTCCCCGGGACAGGGGCCTACGAGCAGTACTTC. Translation: CASSEFPGTGAYEQYF.

V usage is TRBV11-2 and J usage is TRBJ2-5; TRBD2 is a possible D gene (5 bases). The CDR3 is 15 residues long. The V end was cut by 5 bases, the J end by 5 bases, with 18 bases between. Germline V gene sequence: CDR1 SGHAT, CDR2 FQNNGV. The CDR3 is CASSIGGLFMETQYF. The CDR3 DNA is TGTGCCAGCAGCATTGGCGGGCTGTTTATGGAGACCCAGTACTTC.

The chain uses TRBV7-8 and TRBJ1-6, with TRBD1 matching over 9 bases. Losses at the gene ends were 5 bases for V and 10 bases for J; bases not matched to a gene: 9. Looked up from germline, CDR1 is SGHVS and CDR2 is FQNEAQ. This CDR3 comprises 15 residues. The CDR3 sequence is CASSPRQGENSPLHF. In DNA, the CDR3 is TGTGCCAGCAGCCCCCGACAGGGGGAGAACTCACCCCTCCACTTT.

This rearrangement joins TRBV6-5 to TRBJ1-4; D remains ambiguous. The V end was cut by 4 bases, the J end by 5 bases, with 11 bases between. Looked up from germline, CDR1 is MNHEY and CDR2 is SVGAGI. The CDR3 is 14 amino acids. CDR3 DNA sequence: TGTGCCAGCAGTTTATCCCCCAGAAATGAAAAACTGTTTTTT. Residues: CASSLSPRNEKLFF.

Only a few counts were recorded for this clone. Other DNA variants within this sample encode the same CDR3. The V call is TRBV18, the J call TRBJ1-3; weak D call: TRBD1 (5 bases). Germline CDR1 and CDR2: KGHSH and LQKENI. The CDR3 is 14 amino acids. With 3 bases removed from V and 0 bases from J, the gap between germline ends came to 6 bases. Here the CDR3 reads CASSPDSSGNTIYF. The CDR3, as DNA: TGTGCCAGCTCACCTGACAGCTCTGGAAACACCATATATTTT. Full variable domain (outside the CDR3, taken from reference TRBV18 and TRBJ1-3): NAGVMQNPRHLVRRRGQEARLRCSPMKGHSHVYWYRQLPEEGLKFMVYLQKENIIDESGMPKERFSAEFPKEGPSILRIQQVVRGDSAAYFCASSPDSSGNTIYFGEGSWLTVV.

V gene TRBV30 combines with J gene TRBJ2-5, with TRBD2 matching over 7 bases. The CDR3 runs to 13 residues. The J segment lost 2 bases and the V segment lost 0 bases, leaving 0 bases of the junction unmatched. The V gene's germline CDR1 is GTSNPN and CDR2 SVGIG (reference sequence). The CDR3 DNA sequence: TGTGCCTGGAGTGTTAGCGGGCAAGAGACCCAGTACTTC. This translates into CAWSVSGQETQYF.

The V gene is TRBV19, the J gene TRBJ1-4; possibly TRBD1 for D (5 bases). Germline V gives CDR1 LNHDA, CDR2 SQIVND (reference sequence). Trimming left V 5 bases short and J 8 bases short, with 12 bases between. This CDR3 has 13 residues. The CDR3 DNA is TGTGCCAGTAGTGGTCGCGGGGGGGAAAAACTGTTTTTT. Amino acid sequence: CASSGRGGEKLFF.

V is TRBV9 and J is TRBJ2-7, with TRBD1 matching 10 bases. Germline trimming cut 1 base from V and 0 bases from J; bases unmatched to any gene: 13. Germline CDR1 reads SGDLS; CDR2 reads YYNGEE. The CDR3 runs 19 residues. Here the CDR3 reads CASSVRPTGGLHSSYEQYF. In DNA, the CDR3 is TGTGCCAGCAGCGTACGGCCGACAGGGGGCCTCCATTCCTCCTACGAGCAGTACTTC.

V and J are TRBV2 and TRBJ2-7; no firm D call. The CDR3 covers 12 residues. The ends were cut back, 5 bases at V and 4 bases at J, with 9 bases in the middle. The germline CDR1 and CDR2 sequences are SNHLY and FYNNEI. The CDR3 loop is CASSYSGYEQYF. The DNA for the CDR3 is TGTGCCAGCAGTTACTCGGGTTACGAGCAGTACTTC.

This clone was counted between two and nine times. The genes are TRBV7-3 and TRBJ2-7; TRBD2 might be the D (5 bases). Germline CDR1 is SGHTA and CDR2 is FQGTGA. The CDR3 totals 13 residues. Trimming took off 2 bases at V and 4 bases at J, with 9 bases between the two ends. The CDR3 region has the DNA TGTGCCAGCAGCTTAGGCCTAGCTTACGAGCAGTACTTC. Residues: CASSLGLAYEQYF.

This chain connects TRBV5-4 to TRBJ2-5, with 10 bases identical to TRBD1. Trimming removed 4 bases from V and 3 bases from J; junction bases left unmatched: 3. Germline V gene lookup returns CDR1 SGHNT and CDR2 YYREEE (reference sequence). The CDR3 loop spans 14 amino acids. CDR3 in amino acids: CASSPGTGEETQYF. The CDR3 DNA reads as TGTGCCAGCAGCCCCGGGACAGGGGAAGAGACCCAGTACTTC.

The chain joins TRBV6-5 to TRBJ1-1, with D uncertain. The length of the CDR3 is 14 residues. Germline CDR1 is MNHEY and CDR2 is SVGAGI. V was trimmed by 7 bases and J by 0 bases, leaving 12 bases between them. The DNA for the CDR3 is TGTGCCAGCATGCAGGTTGTCATGAACACTGAAGCTTTCTTT. Protein product: CASMQVVMNTEAFF.

The rearrangement links TRBV19 to TRBJ2-4; a possible D gene is TRBD2 (5 bases). The CDR3 extends over 17 amino acids. Germline-derived CDR1 and CDR2 are LNHDA and SQIVND (reference sequence). Deletions cut 0 bases from V and 8 bases from J, with 20 bases between. In DNA form, the CDR3 reads TGTGCCAGTAGTATAGATCGGGGTGCCCGGGATTATGACATTCAGTACTTC. It yields the protein CASSIDRGARDYDIQYF.

The chain couples TRBV7-8 to TRBJ1-2; 7 nucleotides line up with TRBD1. The CDR3 runs 16 residues. CDR1 and CDR2 (germline): SGHVS, FQNEAQ. V shed 2 bases and J 4 bases; nucleotides not matched to a gene: 10. The CDR3 DNA sequence: TGTGCCAGCAGCTTAACGGCCGGGACAGACCTCTATGGCTACACCTTC. This codes for CASSLTAGTDLYGYTF.

This clone was observed once. J is TRBJ1-4 and V is TRBV18; 8 bases line up with TRBD1. Per germline, CDR1 KGHSH and CDR2 LQKENI. V trimming: 3 bases; J trimming: 8 bases; junction bases outside the gene matches: 8. The CDR3 has 15 residues. CDR3 sequence: CASSPGDRSNEKLFF. CDR3 DNA sequence: TGTGCCAGCTCACCTGGGGACAGGTCGAACGAAAAACTGTTTTTT.

About this clone: The same CDR3 also results from other DNA sequences found in this sample. CDR3 DNA sequence: TGTGCCAGCAGGACCGGGACAGCGAACACTGAAGCTTTCTTT. The encoded protein is CASRTGTANTEAFF. The J gene is TRBJ1-1, the V gene TRBV28; 7 positions match TRBD1. The CDR3 runs to 14 residues. Germline assignment: CDR1 MDHEN and CDR2 SYDVKM. The junction had 5 bases not matched to a gene; V was cut back by 6 bases and J by 1 base.

CDR3 bases: TGTGCCAGCAGCTTCCGGATAGGGGCTAACTATGGCTACACCTTC. Translation: CASSFRIGANYGYTF. The rearrangement joins TRBV5-8 to TRBJ1-2, with D perhaps matching TRBD1 (5 bases). The V end lost 2 bases, the J end lost 0 bases, and 11 bases lay between the germline ends. Germline assignment: CDR1 SGHTS and CDR2 YDEGEE. CDR3 length: 15 residues.

The V gene is TRBV2, the J gene TRBJ2-1; 12 bases fit TRBD2. Germline values: CDR1 SNHLY, CDR2 FYNNEI. The CDR3 spans 12 residues. V shed 11 bases, J shed 9 bases, and the junction held 5 bases outside the gene matches. In nucleotides, the CDR3 is TGTGCCGGGCGGACTAGCGGGACTGAGCAGTTCTTC. Amino acid sequence: CAGRTSGTEQFF.

On this clone: The identical CDR3 is also encoded by other nucleotide sequences in the sample. V is TRBV20-1 and J is TRBJ1-1; D unclear. The V end lost 3 bases, the J end lost 8 bases, and 7 bases lay between the germline ends. The CDR3 is 10 residues long. Germline-derived CDR1 and CDR2 are DFQATT and SNEGSKA (reference sequence). CDR3 bases: TGCAGTGCTAGTCGAGGGGAAGCTTTCTTT. Translating gives CSASRGEAFF.